This T cell receptor (beta chain) was captured in a study of shared T cell receptors in the human thymus. Profiled with immunoSEQ multiplex PCR; TCRdb holds only in-frame clones, not every one. The sample shows over 650,000 clones, around 87% of them seen only once. With 1 base removed from V and 6 bases from J, the gap between germline ends came to 15 bases. The CDR3 spans 16 residues. From germline, CDR1 is LGHNA and CDR2 YSLEER. This clone was seen only once. The sample was also reused in another study, on human thymus T cells.

This chain joins TRBV4-3 and TRBJ2-2; unclear D gene. The sequenced sample consisted of thymocytes. This receptor was identified in a boy in the first two years of life with a congenital heart defect. The chain's CDR3 is CASSQVAVIRAGELFF. The CDR3 region has the DNA TGCGCCAGCAGCCAAGTTGCTGTCATCCGGGCCGGGGAGCTGTTTTTT.